This T cell receptor beta chain was documented in a study of naive and memory T cell subsets. This clonotype was seen only a few times. Both TRBC1 and TRBC2 were covered by a beta constant-region primer of two equimolar oligonucleotides. TCRdb reprocessed the UMI-ligation and nested PCR reads via MiXCR and lists one record per CDR3 protein. The sample lists 84,000 or so distinct CDR3 sequences, about 6.5% occurring once. Trimming at V came to 7 bases and at J to 0 bases, leaving 10 bases not matched to a gene. The germline gives CDR1 SQVTM, CDR2 ANQGSEA. This CDR3 region has 16 residues. The receptor comes from a human donor in good health. This chain links TRBV29-1 with TRBJ2-1, with 9 bases matching TRBD2. Sequences were obtained from central memory CD4+ T cells from blood. In nucleotides, the CDR3 is TGCAGCGGAGTACTAGCGGGCGCGAGCTCCTACAATGAGCAGTTCTTC. It encodes CSGVLAGASSYNEQFF.